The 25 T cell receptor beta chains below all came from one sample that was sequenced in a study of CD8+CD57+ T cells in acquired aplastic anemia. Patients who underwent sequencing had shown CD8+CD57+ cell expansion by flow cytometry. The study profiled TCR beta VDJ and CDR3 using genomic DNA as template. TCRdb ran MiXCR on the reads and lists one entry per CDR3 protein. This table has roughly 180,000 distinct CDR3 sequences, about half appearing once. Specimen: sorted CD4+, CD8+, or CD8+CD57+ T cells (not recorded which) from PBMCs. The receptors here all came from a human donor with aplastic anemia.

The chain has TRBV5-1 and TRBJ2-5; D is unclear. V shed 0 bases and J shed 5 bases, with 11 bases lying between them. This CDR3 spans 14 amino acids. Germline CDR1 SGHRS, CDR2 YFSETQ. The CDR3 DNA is TGCGCCAGCAGCTTGGAATGGTTCAAGGAGACCCAGTACTTC. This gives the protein CASSLEWFKETQYF. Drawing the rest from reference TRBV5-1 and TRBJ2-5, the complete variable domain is KAGVTQTPRYLIKTRGQQVTLSCSPISGHRSVSWYQQTPGQGLQFLFEYFSETQRNKGNFPGRFSGRQFSNSRSEMNVSTLELGDSALYLCASSLEWFKETQYFGPGTRLLVL.

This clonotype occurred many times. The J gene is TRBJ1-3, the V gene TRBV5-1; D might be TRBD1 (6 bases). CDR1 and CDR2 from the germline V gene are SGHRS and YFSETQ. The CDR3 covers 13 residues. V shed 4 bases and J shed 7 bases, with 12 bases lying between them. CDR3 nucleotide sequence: TGCGCCAGCAGCCCTGCCCAGGGGAACACCATATATTTT. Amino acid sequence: CASSPAQGNTIYF.

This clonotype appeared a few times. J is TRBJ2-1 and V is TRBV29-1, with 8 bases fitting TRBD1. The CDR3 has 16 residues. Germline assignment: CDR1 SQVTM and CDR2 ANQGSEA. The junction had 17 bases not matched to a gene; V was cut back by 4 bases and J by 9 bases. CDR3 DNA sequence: TGCAGCGTTGTCCCGCACCTCTCGGGACAGGACATTGAGCAGTTCTTC. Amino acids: CSVVPHLSGQDIEQFF.

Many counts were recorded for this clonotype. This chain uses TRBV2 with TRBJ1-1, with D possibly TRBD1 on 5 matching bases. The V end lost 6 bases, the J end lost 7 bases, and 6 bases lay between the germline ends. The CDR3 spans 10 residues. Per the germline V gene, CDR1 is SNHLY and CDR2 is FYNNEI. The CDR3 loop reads CASRQVEAFF. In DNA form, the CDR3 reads TGTGCCAGCAGACAGGTTGAAGCTTTCTTT.

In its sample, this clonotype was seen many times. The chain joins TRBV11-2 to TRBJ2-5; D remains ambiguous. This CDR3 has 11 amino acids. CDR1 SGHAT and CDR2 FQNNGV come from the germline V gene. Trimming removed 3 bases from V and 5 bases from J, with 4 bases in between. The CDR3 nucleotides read TGTGCCAGCAGCTTGATCGAGACCCAGTACTTC. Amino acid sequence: CASSLIETQYF.

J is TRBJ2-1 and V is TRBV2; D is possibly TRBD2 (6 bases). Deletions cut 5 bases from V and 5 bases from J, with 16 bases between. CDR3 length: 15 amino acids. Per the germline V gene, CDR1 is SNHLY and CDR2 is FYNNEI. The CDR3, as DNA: TGTGCCAGCAGTTTAGCGGCAAGCCGGCACAATGAGCAGTTCTTC. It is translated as CASSLAASRHNEQFF.

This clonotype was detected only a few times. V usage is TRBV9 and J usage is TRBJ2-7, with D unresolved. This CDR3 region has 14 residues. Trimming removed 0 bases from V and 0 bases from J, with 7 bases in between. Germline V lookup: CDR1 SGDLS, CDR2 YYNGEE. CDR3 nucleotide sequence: TGTGCCAGCAGCGTAGACGGAGACTCCTACGAGCAGTACTTC. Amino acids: CASSVDGDSYEQYF. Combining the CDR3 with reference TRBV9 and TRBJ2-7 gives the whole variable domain DSGVTQTPKHLITATGQRVTLRCSPRSGDLSVYWYQQSLDQGLQFLIQYYNGEERAKGNILERFSAQQFPDLHSELNLSSLELGDSALYFCASSVDGDSYEQYFGPGTRLTVT.

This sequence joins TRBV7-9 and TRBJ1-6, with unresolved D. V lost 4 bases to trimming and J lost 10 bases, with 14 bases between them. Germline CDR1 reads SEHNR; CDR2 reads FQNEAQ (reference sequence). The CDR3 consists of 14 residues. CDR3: CASSYRELGSPLHF. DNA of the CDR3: TGTGCCAGCAGCTACCGCGAGTTGGGCTCACCCCTCCACTTT.

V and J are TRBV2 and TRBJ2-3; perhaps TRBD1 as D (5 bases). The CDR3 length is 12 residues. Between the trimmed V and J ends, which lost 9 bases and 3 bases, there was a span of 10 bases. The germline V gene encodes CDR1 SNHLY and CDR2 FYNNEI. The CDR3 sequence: CARGSGTDTQYF. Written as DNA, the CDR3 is TGTGCCAGAGGTTCAGGGACAGATACGCAGTATTTT.

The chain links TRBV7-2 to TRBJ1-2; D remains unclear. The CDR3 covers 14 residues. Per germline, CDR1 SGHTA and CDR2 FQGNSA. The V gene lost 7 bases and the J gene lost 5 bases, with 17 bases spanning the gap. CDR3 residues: CASTESRLRYGYTF. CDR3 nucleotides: TGTGCCAGCACGGAGTCGCGACTTCGGTATGGCTACACCTTC.

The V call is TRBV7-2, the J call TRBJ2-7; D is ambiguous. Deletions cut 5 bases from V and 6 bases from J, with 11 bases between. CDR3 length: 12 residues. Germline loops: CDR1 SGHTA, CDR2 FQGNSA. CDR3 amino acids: CASSLDNREQYF. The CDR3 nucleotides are TGTGCCAGCAGCCTAGACAACCGCGAGCAGTACTTC.

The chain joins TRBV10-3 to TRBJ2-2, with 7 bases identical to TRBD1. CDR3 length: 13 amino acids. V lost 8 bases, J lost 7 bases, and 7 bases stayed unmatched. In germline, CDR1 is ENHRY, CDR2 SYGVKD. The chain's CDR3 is CAIARDSNGELFF. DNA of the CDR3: TGTGCCATCGCCCGGGACAGTAACGGGGAGCTGTTTTTT.

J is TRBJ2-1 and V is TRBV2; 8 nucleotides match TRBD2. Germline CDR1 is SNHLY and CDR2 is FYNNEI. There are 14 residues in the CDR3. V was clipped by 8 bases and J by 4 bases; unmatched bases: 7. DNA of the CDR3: TGTGCCAGCCCCGGCGGGGGGCGGTACAATGAGCAGTTCTTC. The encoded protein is CASPGGGRYNEQFF.

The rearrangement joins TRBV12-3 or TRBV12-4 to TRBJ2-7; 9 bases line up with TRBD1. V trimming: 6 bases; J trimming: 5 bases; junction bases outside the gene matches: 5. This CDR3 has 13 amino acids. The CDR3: CASRWTGEDEQYF. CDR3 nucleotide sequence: TGTGCCAGCAGATGGACAGGGGAGGACGAGCAGTACTTC.

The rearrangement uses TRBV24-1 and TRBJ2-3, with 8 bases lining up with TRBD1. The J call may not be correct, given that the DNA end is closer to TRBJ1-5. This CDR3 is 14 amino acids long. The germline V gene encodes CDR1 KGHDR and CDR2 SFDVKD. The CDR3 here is CATSDRDGTDTQHF. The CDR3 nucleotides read TGTGCCACCTCGGACAGGGATGGAACAGATACGCAGCATTTT.

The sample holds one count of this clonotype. CDR3 region: CSVEAGEVSYNEQFF. The CDR3 nucleotides are TGCAGCGTTGAAGCAGGGGAGGTGTCCTACAATGAGCAGTTCTTC. The V gene is TRBV29-1, the J gene TRBJ2-1, with D possibly being TRBD1 or TRBD2 (6 bases each). Trimming took off 1 base at V and 1 base at J, with 11 bases between the two ends. CDR3 length: 15 residues. Germline-derived CDR1 and CDR2 are SQVTM and ANQGSEA.

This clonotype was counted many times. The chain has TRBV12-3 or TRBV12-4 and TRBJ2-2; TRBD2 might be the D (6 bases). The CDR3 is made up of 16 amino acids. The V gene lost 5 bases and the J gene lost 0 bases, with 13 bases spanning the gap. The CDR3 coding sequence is TGTGCCAGCAGTCCGAAGACTAGTACGAACACCGGGGAGCTGTTTTTT. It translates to CASSPKTSTNTGELFF.

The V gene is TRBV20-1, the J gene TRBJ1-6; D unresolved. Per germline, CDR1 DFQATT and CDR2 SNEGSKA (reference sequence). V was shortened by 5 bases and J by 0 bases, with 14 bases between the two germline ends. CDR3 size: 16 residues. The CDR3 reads CSALKTRSSYNSPLHF. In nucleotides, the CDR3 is TGCAGTGCTTTAAAGACCAGGAGCTCCTATAATTCACCCCTCCACTTT.

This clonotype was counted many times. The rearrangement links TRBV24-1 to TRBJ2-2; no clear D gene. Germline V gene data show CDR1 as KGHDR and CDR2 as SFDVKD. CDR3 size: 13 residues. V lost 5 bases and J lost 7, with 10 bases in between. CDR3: CATSGRLGGELFF. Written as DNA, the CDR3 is TGTGCCACCAGTGGCAGGCTGGGCGGGGAGCTGTTTTTT.

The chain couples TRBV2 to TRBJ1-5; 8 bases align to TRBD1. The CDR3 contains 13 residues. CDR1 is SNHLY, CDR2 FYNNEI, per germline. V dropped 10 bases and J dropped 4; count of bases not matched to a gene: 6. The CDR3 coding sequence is TGTGCCATCCAGGGGGCTAGGAATCAGCCCCAGCATTTT. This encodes CAIQGARNQPQHF.

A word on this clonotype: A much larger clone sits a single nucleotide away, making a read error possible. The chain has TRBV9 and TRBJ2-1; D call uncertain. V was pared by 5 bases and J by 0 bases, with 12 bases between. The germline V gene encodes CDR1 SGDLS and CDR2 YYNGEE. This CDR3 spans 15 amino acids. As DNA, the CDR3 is TGTGCCAGCAGTCCGCTAGGTCCCTCCTACAATGAGCAGTTCTTC. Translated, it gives CASSPLGPSYNEQFF.

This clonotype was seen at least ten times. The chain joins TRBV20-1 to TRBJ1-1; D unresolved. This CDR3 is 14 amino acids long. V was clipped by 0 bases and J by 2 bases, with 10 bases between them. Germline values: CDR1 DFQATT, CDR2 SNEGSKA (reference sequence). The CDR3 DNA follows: TGCAGTGCTAGAGATGGTAGAGTAAACACTGAAGCTTTCTTT. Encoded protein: CSARDGRVNTEAFF.

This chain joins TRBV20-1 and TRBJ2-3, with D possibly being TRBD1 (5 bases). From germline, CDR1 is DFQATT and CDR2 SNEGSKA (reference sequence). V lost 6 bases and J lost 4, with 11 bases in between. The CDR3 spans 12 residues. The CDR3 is CSANQGPDTQYF. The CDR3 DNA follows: TGCAGTGCCAACCAGGGTCCAGATACGCAGTATTTT.

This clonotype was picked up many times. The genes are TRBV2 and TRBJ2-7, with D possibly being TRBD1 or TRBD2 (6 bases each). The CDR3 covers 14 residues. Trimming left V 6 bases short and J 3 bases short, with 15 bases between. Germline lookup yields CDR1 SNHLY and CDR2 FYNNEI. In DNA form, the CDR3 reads TGTGCCAGCAGAAGGAATGAGGGGGGCTACGAGCAGTACTTC. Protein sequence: CASRRNEGGYEQYF.

The CDR3 here is CASSFRDPKAPGEQYF. The CDR3 region has the DNA TGTGCCAGCAGCTTCAGGGATCCTAAGGCTCCTGGCGAGCAGTACTTC. The chain recombines TRBV5-4 with TRBJ2-7; D is possibly TRBD1 (5 bases). V was trimmed by 2 bases and J by 6 bases, leaving 21 bases between them. Germline V CDR1 and CDR2: SGHNT, YYREEE (reference sequence). The CDR3 totals 16 residues.